This record concerns one T cell receptor (beta chain) sequence. TCRdb keeps only in-frame clones here, not all; method: immunoSEQ multiplex PCR. The top ten clones hold around 2.5% of a sample with approximately 220,000 clones, roughly four fifths of them seen once. This entry is derived from a study of blood T cell repertoires in COVID-19. Study information: T cells, B-cell-depleted T cells, or PBMCs supplied cDNA or gDNA.

Per germline, CDR1 LGHDT and CDR2 YNNKEL (reference sequence). The CDR3 contains 14 residues. V shed 1 base and J shed 0 bases, with 4 bases lying between them. The chain uses TRBV3-1 (or the pseudogene TRBV3-2) and TRBJ1-5, with D unresolved. Sequencing input: peripheral blood. The clonotype comes from a middle-aged woman with active or convalescent COVID-19. This chain's CDR3 is CASSQADSNQPQHF. Written as DNA, the CDR3 is TGTGCCAGCAGCCAAGCAGATAGCAATCAGCCCCAGCATTTT.